These T cell receptor beta chains were read from a single sample in a study of blood T cell repertoires in COVID-19. Only in-frame clones appear in the TCRdb table, and some are missing; sequencing was by immunoSEQ multiplex PCR. Here the sample spans approximately 170,000 clones, about 88% being singletons. The sample taken for sequencing was peripheral blood. These receptors came from a man aged 55 to 70 with acute or convalescent COVID-19. Both conserved end residues are part of each CDR3. A D gene is named only where the DNA matches it firmly. Not all rows give a size; the values are once, few, many and, for expanded clones, a class.

cdr3_aa: CAWQGGSAEAFF
cdr3_nt: TGTGCCTGGCAGGGGGGCAGTGCTGAAGCTTTCTTT
clone_size: .
v_call: TRBV30
d_call: TRBD1
j_call: TRBJ1-1
cdr3_length: 12

cdr3_aa: CASSFPGQGSGYTF
cdr3_nt: TGTGCCAGCAGCTTCCCGGGACAGGGGTCTGGCTACACCTTC
clone_size: .
v_call: TRBV7-9
d_call: TRBD1
j_call: TRBJ1-2
cdr3_length: 14

cdr3_aa: CASSRLAGSYNEQFF
cdr3_nt: TGTGCCAGCAGCAGGCTAGCAGGCTCCTACAATGAGCAGTTCTTC
clone_size: .
v_call: TRBV5-5
d_call: .
j_call: TRBJ2-1
cdr3_length: 15

cdr3_aa: CASSLASGSFEQYF
cdr3_nt: TGTGCCAGCAGCTTAGCTAGCGGGAGTTTTGAGCAGTACTTC
clone_size: large
v_call: TRBV5-4
d_call: TRBD2
j_call: TRBJ2-7
cdr3_length: 14

cdr3_aa: CASSVGGHANTGELFF
cdr3_nt: TGTGCCAGCAGCGTAGGGGGACACGCGAACACCGGGGAGCTGTTTTTT
clone_size: .
v_call: TRBV9
d_call: .
j_call: TRBJ2-2
cdr3_length: 16

cdr3_aa: CASSLGSGSTFYNEQFF
cdr3_nt: TGCGCCAGCAGTCTGGGAAGCGGGAGCACGTTTTACAATGAGCAGTTCTTC
clone_size: .
v_call: TRBV4-3
d_call: TRBD2
j_call: TRBJ2-1
cdr3_length: 17

cdr3_aa: CASRGLPTGTAQETQYF
cdr3_nt: TGCGCCAGCCGGGGGCTCCCGACAGGGACCGCTCAAGAGACCCAGTACTTC
clone_size: .
v_call: TRBV5-1
d_call: .
j_call: TRBJ2-5
cdr3_length: 17

cdr3_aa: CASTQGRGPQNEQFF
cdr3_nt: TGTGCCAGCACCCAGGGGCGGGGGCCACAAAATGAGCAGTTCTTC
clone_size: .
v_call: TRBV11-2
d_call: .
j_call: TRBJ2-1
cdr3_length: 15

cdr3_aa: CAWRLAGGTEAFF
cdr3_nt: TGTGCCTGGAGGCTCGCGGGGGGTACTGAAGCTTTCTTT
clone_size: .
v_call: TRBV30
d_call: .
j_call: TRBJ1-1
cdr3_length: 13

cdr3_aa: CASSPDEQGFTINYGYTF
cdr3_nt: TGCGCCAGCAGCCCCGATGAGCAGGGTTTTACTATTAACTATGGCTACACCTTC
clone_size: .
v_call: TRBV4-1
d_call: .
j_call: TRBJ1-2
cdr3_length: 18

cdr3_aa: CASSSRTGTGLRGYTF
cdr3_nt: TGTGCCAGTAGTTCGCGTACCGGGACAGGGCTTAGAGGCTACACCTTC
clone_size: few
v_call: TRBV19
d_call: TRBD1
j_call: TRBJ1-2
cdr3_length: 16

cdr3_aa: CASSLESGANVLTF
cdr3_nt: TGTGCCAGCAGCTTAGAGTCTGGGGCCAACGTCCTGACTTTC
clone_size: .
v_call: TRBV5-4
d_call: .
j_call: TRBJ2-6
cdr3_length: 14

cdr3_aa: CATRGQPDNEKLFF
cdr3_nt: TGTGCCACTCGAGGACAGCCGGATAATGAAAAACTGTTTTTT
clone_size: .
v_call: TRBV10-3
d_call: .
j_call: TRBJ1-4
cdr3_length: 14

cdr3_aa: CATSDPAQQGMFEQFF
cdr3_nt: TGTGCCACCAGTGACCCCGCCCAGCAGGGTATGTTTGAGCAGTTCTTC
clone_size: .
v_call: TRBV24-1
d_call: .
j_call: TRBJ2-1
cdr3_length: 16

cdr3_aa: CASSPRGAGGNTEAFF
cdr3_nt: TGTGCCAGCAGCCCTAGGGGGGCAGGGGGTAACACTGAAGCTTTCTTT
clone_size: once
v_call: TRBV11-2
d_call: TRBD1
j_call: TRBJ1-1
cdr3_length: 16

cdr3_aa: CASSLTSGNYEQYF
cdr3_nt: TGCGCCAGCAGCTTAACTAGCGGGAACTACGAGCAGTACTTC
clone_size: .
v_call: TRBV5-1
d_call: TRBD2
j_call: TRBJ2-7
cdr3_length: 14

cdr3_aa: CASSFGEVDGYTF
cdr3_nt: TGTGCCAGCAGCTTTGGGGAGGTTGATGGCTACACCTTC
clone_size: .
v_call: TRBV11-2
d_call: .
j_call: TRBJ1-2
cdr3_length: 13

cdr3_aa: CASSLTGTGWTEAFF
cdr3_nt: TGTGCCAGCAGTTTAACTGGGACAGGGTGGACTGAAGCTTTCTTT
clone_size: .
v_call: TRBV27
d_call: TRBD1
j_call: TRBJ1-1
cdr3_length: 15

cdr3_aa: CASSPYRGGRVEQFF
cdr3_nt: TGTGCCAGCAGCCCGTACCGGGGGGGTAGGGTTGAGCAGTTCTTC
clone_size: .
v_call: TRBV3-1/TRBV3-2
d_call: TRBD2
j_call: TRBJ2-1
cdr3_length: 15

cdr3_aa: CASSLAAVAPSSYNEQFF
cdr3_nt: TGCGCCAGCAGTCTCGCAGCGGTAGCTCCAAGCTCCTACAATGAGCAGTTCTTC
clone_size: .
v_call: TRBV23-1
d_call: .
j_call: TRBJ2-1
cdr3_length: 18

cdr3_aa: CASSGGTGGYNEQFF
cdr3_nt: TGCGCCAGCAGCGGAGGGACAGGGGGTTACAATGAGCAGTTCTTC
clone_size: .
v_call: TRBV10-1
d_call: TRBD1
j_call: TRBJ2-1
cdr3_length: 15